In this sample, the clone carrying this T cell receptor beta chain turned up a few times. The target antigen is unknown. From the 5' RACE reads, TCRdb called clonotypes with MiXCR, one entry per CDR3 protein. The sample holds almost 600,000 distinct CDR3 sequences, about 14% seen once. This CDR3 has 15 residues. V lost 5 bases and J lost 3; bases outside the gene matches: 10. The V gene's germline CDR1 is SGHTA and CDR2 FQGNSA. This sample was included in a study of T cells after yellow fever vaccination. Study results and caveats: At around 96% for CD4 and roughly 87% for CD8, most primary-vaccination clones showed up again after the booster.

The chain links TRBV7-2 to TRBJ2-7; 7 bases align to TRBD2. The sample here was PBMCs, taken on the day of the yellow fever booster vaccination. This TCR derives from a man younger than 45 who received the YFV17D yellow fever vaccine. DNA for the CDR3: TGTGCCAGCAGCCCCGTAGCGGGTGGAGACTACGAGCAGTACTTC. This encodes CASSPVAGGDYEQYF. Together with reference TRBV7-2 and TRBJ2-7, the CDR3 gives the full variable domain: GAGVSQSPSNKVTEKGKDVELRCDPISGHTALYWYRQSLGQGLEFLIYFQGNSAPDKSGLPSDRFSAERTGGSVSTLTIQRTQQEDSAVYLCASSPVAGGDYEQYFGPGTRLTVT.